This T cell receptor (beta chain) was identified in a study of T cell responses to AZD1222 COVID-19 vaccine. Notes on the study in general: Only five or six AZD1222 recipients were seropositive at baseline. Donors were mostly white British, more females; clonal diversity possibly underestimated. Sampled repertoires all dated from after the peak T cell response.

The V gene's germline CDR1 is SGHAT and CDR2 FQNNGV. V lost 1 base, J lost 5 bases, and 9 bases stayed unmatched. This CDR3 has 17 residues. Measured with immunoSEQ multiplex PCR; TCRdb has only the in-frame clones, and not every one. The table lists about 170,000 clones, more than 80% of them singletons. To note about this clone: Its antigen remains unidentified.

The chain links TRBV11-2 to TRBJ2-2, with 8 bases lining up with TRBD2. This receptor was obtained from an adult in good health. The sequenced sample was peripheral blood, obtained on day 0 of AZD1222 vaccination. DNA of the CDR3: TGTGCCAGCAGCTTAGCCCCTCCGACGGGAGGGACCGGGGAGCTGTTTTTT. This sequence encodes CASSLAPPTGGTGELFF.